This T cell receptor (beta chain) emerged from a study of blood T cell repertoires in COVID-19 (dated by TCRdb to the early 2020s). As for the study more broadly: The collaborator samples originated in the United States, Italy and Spain and spanned the acute and convalescent phases of COVID-19. The prospective study material was composed of cDNA or gDNA derived from T cells, B-cell-depleted T cells, or PBMCs. The dataset comprised deeply sampled blood TCRbeta repertoires from subjects exposed to, actively infected with, or recovered from COVID-19. The repertoires were released in a freely available public database intended as a resource for research on the immune response to SARS-CoV-2. Samples were obtained from the ongoing ImmuneRACE study (first 160 participants) and from about 1,300 subjects provided by 6 global collaborators. Sample metadata almost always included a de-identified subject ID, COVID-19 status, age in years and sex. Where available, HLA class I and class II types were taken from metadata supplied by the sample provider and were not determined by assay-based typing.

Remarks on this clone: The target of this receptor is not known. Base-call qualities are not available, and no considerably larger clone is one nucleotide away.

The collaborating institutions used their own protocols to collect whole blood in K2EDTA tubes. For TCRbeta analysis, collaborators shipped samples in one of three forms: frozen whole blood, isolated PBMCs, or DNA extracted from either of those sample types. The full study reports these points: How much clinical and demographic metadata was included differed by source and by participant, and the metadata was provided uncurated.

The germline V gene provides CDR1 SNHLY and CDR2 FYNNEI. The CDR3 spans 12 residues, from the cysteine through the phenylalanine. Only CDR3 DNA remains: 36 bases, in frame from the first base. At the junction V is shortened by 8 bases and J by 5 bases, with 13 bases in between. TCRbeta CDR3 regions were amplified from genomic DNA using the immunoSEQ Assay, a bias-controlled multiplex PCR. The paper's processing steps were these. The number of nucleated cells in each sample was estimated by amplification of reference gene primers within the assay. Sequence reads were collapsed and filtered to measure the absolute abundance of every unique TCRbeta CDR3 rearrangement. For each sample, productive Simpson clonality was calculated as the square root of Simpson's diversity index across productive rearrangements. TCRdb provides this immuneACCESS table in a form limited to in-frame rearrangements. Some clones are lacking; in checked studies, under half of them reflect an unresolved V gene, and why the rest are absent is not known. V, J and clone size reflect that table, while D and trimming were determined from the DNA. This sample comprises about 230,000 clones, roughly 88% of them detected only once. Jointly, the top ten make up around 30% of the sample.

Sequenced sample: peripheral blood. This sequence originates from a man aged 40-55 years with acute or convalescent COVID-19. This sequence uses TRBV2 and TRBJ2-7, and possibly TRBD2, on 6 matching bases. The CDR3: CASFGGDHEQYF. In nucleotide form, the sequence is TGTGCCAGCTTTGGAGGGGACCACGAGCAGTACTTC.